One sample yielded the 9 T cell receptor beta chains listed below, sequenced in a study of shared T cell receptors in the human thymus. Using immunoSEQ multiplex PCR, the repertoire was profiled, and TCRdb retains in-frame clones only, with some absent. The sample yields hundreds of thousands of clones, 88% seen once. The sample was also reused in another study, on human thymus T cells.

The specimen sequenced was thymocytes. These receptors originate from a boy under two years old with a congenital heart defect.

The V call is TRBV30, the J call TRBJ2-2, with 9 bases identical to TRBD1. J lost 5 bases, V lost 2 bases, and 9 bases had no gene match. The CDR3 length is 16 residues. Per the germline V gene, CDR1 is GTSNPN and CDR2 is SVGIG (reference sequence). This chain's CDR3 is CAWSPRPDRGTGELFF. CDR3 DNA: TGTGCCTGGAGTCCGCGCCCCGACAGGGGGACCGGGGAGCTGTTTTTT.

This chain links TRBV14 with TRBJ2-4, with 10 nucleotides matching TRBD2. CDR1 is SGHDN and CDR2 is FVKESK in the germline V gene. V shed 4 bases and J 0 bases; nucleotides not matched to a gene: 3. The CDR3 length is 16 residues. The CDR3 here is CASSPGLARAKNIQYF. As DNA, the CDR3 is TGTGCCAGCAGCCCGGGACTAGCGAGAGCCAAAAACATTCAGTACTTC.

The chain uses TRBV5-4 and TRBJ2-2, with TRBD1 identical over 8 bases. After removal of 0 bases from V and 4 bases from J, the junction contained 2 bases not matched to a gene. The CDR3 runs 15 residues. Germline assignment: CDR1 SGHNT and CDR2 YYREEE (reference sequence). CDR3 nucleotides: TGTGCCAGCAGCTTGGGGACAGGGACCACCGGGGAGCTGTTTTTT. Translation: CASSLGTGTTGELFF.

The chain carries TRBV10-3 and TRBJ1-1; a possible D gene is TRBD1 (6 bases). V lost 10 bases to trimming and J lost 4 bases, with 28 bases between them. Germline V gives CDR1 ENHRY, CDR2 SYGVKD. The CDR3 runs 17 residues. The CDR3 region is CATLQGPQGPLVTEAFF. CDR3 DNA: TGTGCCACCCTACAGGGACCCCAGGGACCCCTTGTCACTGAAGCTTTCTTT.

The V and J genes are TRBV7-8 and TRBJ2-7; D may be TRBD2 (5 bases). V was shortened by 0 bases and J by 7 bases, with 10 bases between the two germline ends. Germline CDR1 SGHVS, CDR2 FQNEAQ. There are 13 residues in the CDR3. CDR3 region: CASSLATGGEQYF. The DNA of the CDR3 is TGTGCCAGCAGCTTAGCAACCGGAGGTGAGCAGTACTTC.

This clone was counted a few times. V gene TRBV19 combines with J gene TRBJ2-1; 13 bases are shared with TRBD2. Looked up from germline, CDR1 is LNHDA and CDR2 is SQIVND (reference sequence). The J segment lost 8 bases and the V segment lost 4 bases, leaving 8 bases of the junction unmatched. This CDR3 is built from 16 residues. The CDR3, as DNA: TGTGCCAGTAGTACCCGGACTAGCGGGAGACTAGATGAGCAGTTCTTC. It yields the protein CASSTRTSGRLDEQFF.

The chain uses TRBV5-5 and TRBJ1-5; D is unresolved. The CDR3 spans 15 residues. Germline assignment: CDR1 SGHKS and CDR2 YYEKEE (reference sequence). Trimming cost V 0 bases and J 3 bases, with 10 bases left between them. The CDR3 DNA is TGTGCCAGCAGCTTGGCAGGCGACATCAATCAGCCCCAGCATTTT. This gives the protein CASSLAGDINQPQHF.

The chain uses TRBV10-2 and TRBJ1-3; no firm D call. The CDR3 is 16 amino acids. CDR1 is WSHSY and CDR2 is SAAADI in the germline V gene. The V end lost 0 bases, the J end lost 0 bases, and 9 bases lay between the germline ends. The CDR3 protein is CASSESGSRSGNTIYF. For the CDR3, the DNA is TGCGCCAGCAGTGAGTCGGGCAGCCGCTCTGGAAACACCATATATTTT.

This clone was seen a few times. Compared with germline, one end of the junction differs, possibly owing to a read error. The genes are TRBV4-3 and TRBJ2-1; TRBD2 aligns across 11 bases. CDR1 and CDR2 from the germline V gene are LGHNA and YSLEER. The CDR3 consists of 12 residues. The CDR3, as DNA: TGCGCCAGCAGCCAAGGCACGGGACTAGCGGTCTTC. Translated: CASSQGTGLAVF.